Presented here are 11 T cell receptor beta chains from one specimen sequenced in a study of STAT3 mutations in large granular lymphocyte leukemia. Study-wide results and limits: Every T-LGLL patient had at least one immunodominant TCRbeta clonotype.

Method: immunoSEQ multiplex PCR; TCRdb's copy keeps in-frame clones and lacks some. The sample lists fewer than 2,500 clones, 22% occurring once. The antigens of these receptors remain unknown. Sequencing input: peripheral blood mononuclear cells. The receptors originated from a man in his 60s with T-cell large granular lymphocyte leukemia. Some clones in this sample may be carry-over from other donors' samples.

In its sample, this clone was seen a few times. The chain employs TRBV7-2 and TRBJ1-2; 8 bases line up with TRBD1. The CDR3 is made up of 16 amino acids. CDR1 and CDR2 from the germline V gene are SGHTA and FQGNSA. The ends lost 5 bases at V and 5 bases at J; junction bases unmatched: 13. The CDR3, as DNA: TGTGCCAGCAGCCCATCCCTAGACAGGGGAGCGTATGGCTACACCTTC. Residues: CASSPSLDRGAYGYTF.

This clone came up a few times. The chain joins TRBV7-6 to TRBJ2-7; 10 nucleotides line up with TRBD2. The germline V gene has CDR1 SGHVS and CDR2 FNYEAQ. Trimming removed 0 bases from V and 6 bases from J; junction bases left unmatched: 5. This CDR3 spans 15 amino acids. DNA for the CDR3: TGTGCCAGCAGCTTAGCGTCTAGCGGGGGCGGCGAGCAGTACTTC. Translation gives CASSLASSGGGEQYF.

The rearrangement uses TRBV7-8 and TRBJ2-3; D gene uncertain. Deletions cut 2 bases from V and 4 bases from J, with 4 bases between. The germline V gene encodes CDR1 SGHVS and CDR2 FQNEAQ. The CDR3 is 12 amino acids. CDR3 sequence (DNA): TGTGCCAGCAGCTTACGTCCAGATACGCAGTATTTT. This gives the protein CASSLRPDTQYF.

This rearrangement joins TRBV18 to TRBJ1-3; no definite D call. The CDR3 extends over 12 amino acids. CDR1 is KGHSH and CDR2 is LQKENI in the germline V gene. Deletions cut 3 bases from V and 9 bases from J, with 9 bases between. The CDR3 sequence: CASSPREGTIYF. CDR3 DNA sequence: TGTGCCAGCTCACCGAGAGAGGGCACCATATATTTT.

Relative to its sample, this clone is medium-sized (0.01 to 0.1%). The genes are TRBV6-6 and TRBJ2-1; no firm D call. CDR1 is MNHNY and CDR2 is SVGAGI in the germline V gene (reference sequence). The CDR3 has 14 residues. Deletions cut 6 bases from V and 6 bases from J, with 15 bases between. CDR3 DNA: TGTGCCAGCAGCGGAGACGAGCTGAGCAATGAGCAGTTCTTC. This codes for CASSGDELSNEQFF.

The V gene is TRBV29-1, the J gene TRBJ1-4; D not certain. V lost 7 bases and J 8 bases, leaving 14 bases between the germline ends. Germline lookup yields CDR1 SQVTM and CDR2 ANQGSEA. CDR3 length: 12 amino acids. CDR3 sequence: CSGHVGGEKLFF. The CDR3 nucleotides read TGCAGCGGACATGTGGGAGGGGAAAAACTGTTTTTT.

This clone is large by share. The chain employs TRBV6-5 and TRBJ2-7; no clear D. CDR1 and CDR2 (germline): MNHEY, SVGAGI. V was pared by 7 bases and J by 2 bases, with 12 bases between. The CDR3 has 13 residues. CDR3 bases: TGTGCCAGCAAGTTCGGCTTGACCTACGAGCAGTACTTC. Its translation is CASKFGLTYEQYF.

The gene calls are TRBV29-1 and TRBJ2-7; 8 bases align to TRBD1. The CDR3 extends over 12 amino acids. The germline CDR1 and CDR2 sequences are SQVTM and ANQGSEA. J gave up 6 bases and V 7 bases, and 8 bases lay outside the gene matches. CDR3 bases: TGCAGCGCCGCAAGAGGACAGGGCGAGCAGTACTTC. Translating gives CSAARGQGEQYF.

CDR3 DNA sequence: TGCGCCAGCAGCCAAGTGGAGGGCTATGGCTACACCTTC. Translation: CASSQVEGYGYTF. The chain has TRBV4-1 and TRBJ1-2, with D uncertain. The CDR3 has 13 residues. Germline CDR1 reads MGHRA; CDR2 reads YSYEKL. The V and J ends lost 1 base and 4 bases respectively, with 7 bases between them.

This clone turned up a few times. The rearrangement joins TRBV15 to TRBJ1-6; 8 nucleotides match TRBD1. After removal of 6 bases from V and 9 bases from J, the junction contained 7 bases not matched to a gene. This CDR3 has 14 amino acids. Germline V gene lookup returns CDR1 LNHNV and CDR2 YYDKDF (reference sequence). CDR3 amino acids: CATRPGQASSPLHF. The CDR3 region has the DNA TGTGCCACCAGACCGGGACAGGCCTCTTCACCCCTCCACTTT. Using reference TRBV15 and TRBJ1-6 for the parts outside the CDR3, the full variable domain is DAMVIQNPRYQVTQFGKPVTLSCSQTLNHNVMYWYQQKSSQAPKLLFHYYDKDFNNEADTPDNFQSRRPNTSFCFLDIRSPGLGDTAMYLCATRPGQASSPLHFGNGTRLTVT.

The V and J genes are TRBV29-1 and TRBJ1-3, with 7 bases fitting TRBD1. Germline V CDR1 and CDR2: SQVTM, ANQGSEA. CDR3 length equals 14 residues. V shed 5 bases, J shed 1 base, and the junction held 5 bases outside the gene matches. The CDR3 DNA sequence: TGCAGCGTTAAGACAGGGAAATCTGGAAACACCATATATTTT. It is translated as CSVKTGKSGNTIYF.